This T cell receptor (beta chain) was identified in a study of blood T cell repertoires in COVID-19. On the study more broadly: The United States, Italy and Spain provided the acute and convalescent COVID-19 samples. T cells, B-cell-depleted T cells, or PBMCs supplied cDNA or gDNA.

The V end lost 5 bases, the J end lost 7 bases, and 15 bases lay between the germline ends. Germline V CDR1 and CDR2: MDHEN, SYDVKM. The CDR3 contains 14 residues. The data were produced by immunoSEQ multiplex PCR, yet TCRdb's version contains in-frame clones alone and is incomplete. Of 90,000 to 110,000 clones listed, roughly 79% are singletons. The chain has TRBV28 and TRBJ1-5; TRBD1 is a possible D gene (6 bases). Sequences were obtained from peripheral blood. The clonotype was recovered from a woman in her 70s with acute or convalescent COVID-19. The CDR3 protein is CASSRPGGGQPQHF. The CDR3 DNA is TGTGCCAGCAGTCGCCCGGGGGGGGGCCAGCCCCAGCATTTT.